A selection of T cell receptor beta chains follows, all from one sample in a study of blood T cell repertoires in COVID-19. Repertoires were generated with immunoSEQ multiplex PCR, while TCRdb's copy carries only in-frame clones and drops some. The table has a few hundred thousand clones, around 84% seen once. Input material: peripheral blood. All receptors come from a young woman with acute or convalescent COVID-19. Both conserved end residues are part of each CDR3. D genes are given only for firm matches. Size tells how often a clone was seen (once, few, many) or the class of an expanded clone, and some rows leave it out.

abundance	d_gene	v_gene	j_gene	CDR3nt	CDR3aa
NA	NA	TRBV9	TRBJ2-7	TGTGCCAGCAGCCCCCGGGGTAGCCCCCACGAGCAGTACTTC	CASSPRGSPHEQYF
NA	TRBD1	TRBV19	TRBJ1-6	TGTGCCAGTAGGGACAGGGATTCACCCCTCCACTTT	CASRDRDSPLHF
NA	NA	TRBV5-1	TRBJ2-1	TGCGCCAGCAGCTTGGCCTCGTCGGCGGCCTACAATGAGCAGTTCTTC	CASSLASSAAYNEQFF
NA	NA	TRBV27	TRBJ1-5	TGTGCCAGCTCTTCCAACAGTGAGCGCAATCAGCCCCAGCATTTT	CASSSNSERNQPQHF
once	NA	TRBV3-1/TRBV3-2	TRBJ1-5	TGTGCCAGCAGCTCGACGCGGAGTCAGCCCCAGCATTTT	CASSSTRSQPQHF
NA	NA	TRBV19	TRBJ2-5	TGTGCCAGTAGTATGAGAAGCGAACGATGGGAGACCCAGTACTTC	CASSMRSERWETQYF
NA	NA	TRBV4-2	TRBJ1-3	TGTGCCAGCAGCCAAGGATCAGGGGATGGAAACACCATATATTTT	CASSQGSGDGNTIYF
NA	NA	TRBV6-5	TRBJ1-1	TGTGCCAGCAGCCCGGGGGATGGGGGTACTGAAGCTTTCTTT	CASSPGDGGTEAFF
NA	TRBD1	TRBV29-1	TRBJ1-1	TGCAGCACCAGGACAGGGCTGAACACTGAAGCTTTCTTT	CSTRTGLNTEAFF
NA	NA	TRBV9	TRBJ2-2	TGTGCCAGCAAGGGGCAGCTTGCCGGGGAGCTGTTTTTT	CASKGQLAGELFF
NA	TRBD1	TRBV5-1	TRBJ1-3	TGCGCCAGCAGCTTCCAGGGGGCGGGAGACACCATATATTTT	CASSFQGAGDTIYF
NA	NA	TRBV27	TRBJ2-6	TGTGCCAGCAGTCGAGTGGCGGATGGCTCTGGGGCCAACGTCCTGACTTTC	CASSRVADGSGANVLTF
NA	NA	TRBV5-1	TRBJ2-7	TGCGCCAGCAGCTTGGAAGGTGGCAGGACCTACGAGCAGTACTTC	CASSLEGGRTYEQYF
NA	TRBD1	TRBV4-2	TRBJ1-1	TGTGCCAGCAGCCAAGATCGCGGGACAGGCCAACTGCGAGCTTTCTTT	CASSQDRGTGQLRAFF
few	NA	TRBV9	TRBJ1-1	TGTGCCAGCAGCTTAAGGACAGACATGAACACTGAAGCTTTCTTT	CASSLRTDMNTEAFF
NA	NA	TRBV2	TRBJ1-1	TGTGCCAGCAGTGAAGATCATAACACTGAAGCTTTCTTT	CASSEDHNTEAFF
NA	NA	TRBV7-3	TRBJ1-4	TGTGCCAGCAGCTTCGGGGGAAAACTGTTTTTT	CASSFGGKLFF
NA	TRBD1	TRBV19	TRBJ1-6	TGTGCCAGTAGTATAGTAGGACAGGGGGCAAGGGCCCTCCACTTT	CASSIVGQGARALHF
NA	TRBD1	TRBV4-2	TRBJ2-2	TGTGCCAGCAGCCAAGGTGTCGGGCAGGGGGCAGGCGGGGAGCTGTTTTTT	CASSQGVGQGAGGELFF
few	NA	TRBV23-1	TRBJ2-3	TGCGCCAGCAGTCAATCCACAGGTTCCATCACAGATACGCAGTATTTT	CASSQSTGSITDTQYF
NA	NA	TRBV19	TRBJ1-3	TGTGCCAGTAGTAGGGGACACTCCTCTGGAAACACCATATATTTT	CASSRGHSSGNTIYF
NA	TRBD1	TRBV9	TRBJ1-4	TGTGCCAGCAGCGTACTTGACAGGGGCGTTAATGAAAAACTGTTTTTT	CASSVLDRGVNEKLFF
NA	TRBD1	TRBV14	TRBJ1-1	TGTGCCAGCAGTGATATCACCGCGACAGGGGAGGAGACTGAAGCTTTCTTT	CASSDITATGEETEAFF
NA	NA	TRBV3-1/TRBV3-2	TRBJ1-2	TGTGCCAGCAGCCAAGTGACAGGTGTTAGCTATGGCTACACCTTC	CASSQVTGVSYGYTF
NA	NA	TRBV12-2	TRBJ2-1	TGTGCAAGTCGCTTATCCCGAGACAGGGAGGTGGGTGAGCAGTTCTTC	CASRLSRDREVGEQFF
NA	TRBD1	TRBV9	TRBJ2-2	TGTGCCAGCAGCGTCGCACGGACAGGGGTAACCGGGGAGCTGTTTTTT	CASSVARTGVTGELFF
once	NA	TRBV6-1	TRBJ2-7	TGTGCCAGCAGTGAGGCCCACAGCTCCTACGAGCAGTACTTC	CASSEAHSSYEQYF
few	TRBD1	TRBV6-5	TRBJ1-4	TGTGCCAGCAGTTTAACAGGGGAACCTAATGAAAAACTGTTTTTT	CASSLTGEPNEKLFF
NA	TRBD2	TRBV5-4	TRBJ2-3	TGTGCCAGCCCCTCTCGGGGGAGGGAACCTACAGATACGCAGTATTTT	CASPSRGREPTDTQYF
NA	TRBD1	TRBV29-1	TRBJ1-2	TGCAGCGTTCTAACGACAGGGGAGAATGGCTACACCTTC	CSVLTTGENGYTF
NA	NA	TRBV7-8	TRBJ1-5	TGTGCCAGCAGCTTAGAGGGGATTAATAGCAATCAGCCCCAGCATTTT	CASSLEGINSNQPQHF
NA	NA	TRBV4-1	TRBJ2-1	TGCGCCAGCAGCCAGGGGGCAGGGTGGTGGTTCTTC	CASSQGAGWWFF
NA	NA	TRBV24-1	TRBJ2-1	TGTGCCACCAACGGCGGTGCCTTCGGCGAGCAGTTCTTC	CATNGGAFGEQFF
NA	NA	TRBV19	TRBJ2-5	TGTGCCACAAAAGAGACCCAGTACTTC	CATKETQYF
once	NA	TRBV19	TRBJ2-3	TGTGCCAGTAGTCTCCAGGGAAACACAGATACGCAGTATTTT	CASSLQGNTDTQYF
NA	TRBD1	TRBV10-3	TRBJ1-5	TGTGCCACCCAGACAGGGTGGAACAATCAGCCCCAGCATTTT	CATQTGWNNQPQHF
NA	NA	TRBV12-5	TRBJ2-3	TGTGCTAGTGGTTTGAAGGGAGGCCAACTAGGTAGCACAGATACGCAGTATTTT	CASGLKGGQLGSTDTQYF
NA	TRBD1	TRBV19	TRBJ1-5	TGTGCCAGTAGTATGGCCCAGGGGGCCAATCAGCCCCAGCATTTT	CASSMAQGANQPQHF
NA	NA	TRBV3-1/TRBV3-2	TRBJ1-1	TGTGCCAGCAGCCCTTCCGGTATCACTGAAGCTTTCTTT	CASSPSGITEAFF
NA	NA	TRBV5-1	TRBJ2-1	TGCGCCAGCAGCTTGGCAACAGGTCTTGGTAATGAGCAGTTCTTC	CASSLATGLGNEQFF
NA	NA	TRBV24-1	TRBJ1-5	TGTGCCACCAGTTTTCAGGATAGCAATCAGCCCCAGCATTTT	CATSFQDSNQPQHF
NA	TRBD1	TRBV25-1	TRBJ1-4	TGTGCCAGCAGTCGACAGGGGGCCACATTTGCAACTAATGAAAAACTGTTTTTT	CASSRQGATFATNEKLFF